One and the same sample provided the 29 T cell receptor beta chains below, sequenced in a study of radiotherapy plus CTLA-4 blockade in lung cancer (dated 2018 in TCRdb). Receptors were amplified or captured by the immunoSEQ multiplex PCR assay. TCRdb retrieved this table from immuneACCESS and kept in-frame rearrangements only. Not all clones are present; in checked studies, unresolved V genes account for under half, and no reason is known for the remainder. For this sample there are about 98,000 clones; around four fifths appear just once. About 3.5% of the sample goes to the ten largest clones. The sample here was peripheral blood, taken from a patient treated with radiotherapy plus ipilimumab. All receptors derive from a human donor with non-small cell lung cancer who had a partial response to radiotherapy plus ipilimumab.

This rearrangement joins TRBV7-2 to TRBJ2-1; 11 nucleotides agree with TRBD2. This CDR3 contains 15 residues. V was pared by 3 bases and J by 4 bases, with 2 bases of the junction left unmatched. Germline V gene lookup returns CDR1 SGHTA and CDR2 FQGNSA. CDR3 loop: CASSFSGRVYNEQFF. In DNA, the CDR3 is TGTGCCAGCAGCTTTAGCGGGAGGGTTTACAATGAGCAGTTCTTC.

The rearrangement uses TRBV6-5 and TRBJ2-7; possibly TRBD2 for D (6 bases). V was trimmed by 7 bases and J by 3 bases, leaving 13 bases between them. Germline values: CDR1 MNHEY, CDR2 SVGAGI. This CDR3 spans 13 amino acids. Here the CDR3 reads CASTAGLLYEQYF. Here the CDR3 DNA reads TGTGCCAGCACGGCGGGACTCCTCTACGAGCAGTACTTC.

The V and J genes are TRBV9 and TRBJ1-4; the D is unclear. CDR3 length equals 15 residues. Trimming left V 3 bases short and J 1 base short, with 10 bases between. CDR1 is SGDLS and CDR2 is YYNGEE in the germline V gene. This CDR3 is CASSAGVGTNEKLFF. The CDR3 region has the DNA TGTGCCAGCAGCGCCGGGGTCGGAACTAATGAAAAACTGTTTTTT.

The chain couples TRBV19 to TRBJ2-5, with 11 bases matching TRBD2. CDR1 and CDR2 from the germline V gene are LNHDA and SQIVND (reference sequence). Losses at the gene ends were 5 bases for V and 5 bases for J; bases not matched to a gene: 7. The CDR3 runs 15 residues. Here the CDR3 reads CASSPLAGGVETQYF. CDR3 DNA: TGTGCCAGTAGTCCCCTAGCGGGAGGAGTCGAGACCCAGTACTTC.

The chain links TRBV7-9 to TRBJ1-1; TRBD1 aligns across 7 bases. The CDR3 consists of 12 residues. Per germline, CDR1 SEHNR and CDR2 FQNEAQ (reference sequence). V lost 8 bases to trimming and J lost 6 bases; unmatched junction nucleotides: 6. The CDR3 DNA is TGTGCCAGCGGACTTGGGACAGCTGAAGCTTTCTTT. Its protein is CASGLGTAEAFF.

The chain uses TRBV29-1 and TRBJ2-1, with TRBD1 as a possible D gene (5 bases). The length of the CDR3 is 12 residues. Germline CDR1 is SQVTM and CDR2 is ANQGSEA. Trimming removed 6 bases at V and 9 bases at J, with 15 bases between. In nucleotides, the CDR3 is TGCAGCGTCCCAATTCAGGGTACTGAGCAGTTCTTC. Residues: CSVPIQGTEQFF.

The chain is built from TRBV11-2 and TRBJ2-1, with 8 bases that match TRBD1. CDR1 and CDR2 from the germline V gene are SGHAT and FQNNGV. CDR3 length: 16 residues. After removal of 4 bases from V and 4 bases from J, the junction contained 9 bases not matched to a gene. The CDR3 sequence: CASSSHGDRRYNEQFF. CDR3 in DNA: TGTGCCAGCAGCTCCCACGGGGACAGGCGGTACAATGAGCAGTTCTTC.

This sequence joins TRBV6-1 and TRBJ1-1; TRBD1 agrees at 9 bases. V shed 6 bases and J 4 bases; nucleotides not matched to a gene: 6. CDR3 length equals 14 residues. In germline, CDR1 is MNHNS, CDR2 SASEGT. CDR3 region: CASRADRGATEAFF. CDR3 sequence (DNA): TGTGCCAGCAGAGCCGACAGGGGGGCCACTGAAGCTTTCTTT.

This chain links TRBV27 with TRBJ2-3; 11 bases are a match to TRBD2. This CDR3 has 14 amino acids. The ends lost 6 bases at V and 7 bases at J; junction bases unmatched: 6. Per germline, CDR1 MNHEY and CDR2 SMNVEV (reference sequence). CDR3 sequence reads: CASSIRTSGHTQYF. CDR3 nucleotide sequence: TGTGCCAGCAGCATACGGACTAGCGGGCATACGCAGTATTTT.

CDR3 DNA sequence: TGTGCCAGCAGCTTGAGGACAGGTATACAAGAGACCCAGTACTTC. Translating it yields CASSLRTGIQETQYF. V is TRBV5-6 and J is TRBJ2-5, with 7 bases identical to TRBD1. The V segment lost 1 base and the J segment 2 bases; nucleotides outside the gene matches: 5. Germline lookup yields CDR1 SGHDT and CDR2 YYEEEE. This CDR3 spans 15 amino acids.

V is TRBV7-2 and J is TRBJ1-1; 7 positions match TRBD1. Germline CDR1 is SGHTA and CDR2 is FQGNSA. With 5 bases clipped from V and 11 bases from J, the junction kept 8 bases outside the gene matches. The CDR3 sequence is 12 residues long. The CDR3 bases are TGTGCCAGCAGCGACAGGGAACCGGTCGCTTTCTTT. As protein: CASSDREPVAFF.

This chain links TRBV9 with TRBJ2-2; D is ambiguous. V was pared by 3 bases and J by 7 bases, with 13 bases between. Germline loops: CDR1 SGDLS, CDR2 YYNGEE. The CDR3 is made up of 14 amino acids. Here the CDR3 reads CASSAPLGGGELFF. The CDR3 DNA follows: TGTGCCAGCAGCGCACCCCTAGGCGGCGGGGAGCTGTTTTTT.

J is TRBJ2-3 and V is TRBV9, with 9 nucleotides matching TRBD2. This CDR3 is 17 amino acids long. V gave up 4 bases and J gave up 4 bases; unmatched junction bases: 13. The germline V gene has CDR1 SGDLS and CDR2 YYNGEE. CDR3 sequence (DNA): TGTGCCAGCAGCTCCACCCCTAGCGGGAAAGGGGCAGATACGCAGTATTTT. As protein: CASSSTPSGKGADTQYF. Using reference TRBV9 and TRBJ2-3 for the parts outside the CDR3, the full variable domain is DSGVTQTPKHLITATGQRVTLRCSPRSGDLSVYWYQQSLDQGLQFLIQYYNGEERAKGNILERFSAQQFPDLHSELNLSSLELGDSALYFCASSSTPSGKGADTQYFGPGTRLTVL.

The genes are TRBV27 and TRBJ2-1; 7 positions match TRBD2. With 5 bases clipped from V and 4 bases from J, the junction kept 23 bases outside the gene matches. The germline CDR1 and CDR2 sequences are MNHEY and SMNVEV (reference sequence). This CDR3 has 20 residues. The CDR3 spells CASSLNYPMSGAHVYNEQFF. CDR3 DNA sequence: TGTGCCAGCAGTCTAAATTATCCCATGAGCGGGGCACACGTTTACAATGAGCAGTTCTTC.

The chain carries TRBV4-1 and TRBJ1-1, with 7 nucleotides matching TRBD1. The CDR3 contains 14 residues. Germline CDR1 MGHRA, CDR2 YSYEKL. Germline trimming cut 2 bases from V and 4 bases from J; bases unmatched to any gene: 4. The CDR3 is CASSQIQGFTEAFF. The CDR3 DNA follows: TGCGCCAGCAGCCAAATACAGGGGTTCACTGAAGCTTTCTTT.

The chain combines TRBV7-3 with TRBJ1-1, with TRBD1 identical over 8 bases. This CDR3 is 14 amino acids long. Germline-derived CDR1 and CDR2 are SGHTA and FQGTGA. J was trimmed by 3 bases and V by 4 bases; bases with no gene match: 4. CDR3 in DNA: TGTGCCAGCAGCTCGACAGGGGCCGACACTGAAGCTTTCTTT. It is translated as CASSSTGADTEAFF.

The chain uses TRBV7-9 and TRBJ1-2; D possibly corresponds to TRBD1 (5 bases). This CDR3 contains 13 residues. Trimming removed 6 bases from V and 5 bases from J, with 13 bases in between. The V gene's germline CDR1 is SEHNR and CDR2 FQNEAQ (reference sequence). DNA for the CDR3: TGTGCCAGCAGAATTTCAGGGAATTATGGCTACACCTTC. As protein: CASRISGNYGYTF.

The chain has TRBV11-2 and TRBJ2-2; TRBD2 matches 12 bases. The CDR3 spans 17 residues. CDR1 and CDR2 from the germline V gene are SGHAT and FQNNGV. J lost 0 bases, V lost 5 bases, and 4 bases had no gene match. The CDR3 region has the DNA TGTGCCAGCAGCCTGACTAGCGGGAGTACGAACACCGGGGAGCTGTTTTTT. Residues: CASSLTSGSTNTGELFF.

The V gene is TRBV19, the J gene TRBJ2-1; 8 nucleotides match TRBD2. V shed 2 bases and J 7 bases; nucleotides not matched to a gene: 7. CDR3 size: 15 residues. CDR1 is LNHDA, CDR2 SQIVND, per germline (reference sequence). CDR3 in DNA: TGTGCCAGTAGTATAAAGCGGGAGAGTGGGAATGAGCAGTTCTTC. Its translation: CASSIKRESGNEQFF.

The chain carries TRBV5-1 and TRBJ2-1, with 8 nucleotides matching TRBD1. CDR1 is SGHRS and CDR2 is YFSETQ in the germline V gene. With 3 bases clipped from V and 2 bases from J, the junction kept 4 bases outside the gene matches. This CDR3 spans 15 amino acids. CDR3 region: CASSYLTGAYNEQFF. In nucleotides, the CDR3 is TGCGCCAGCAGCTATCTGACAGGGGCCTACAATGAGCAGTTCTTC.

V is TRBV11-2 and J is TRBJ2-7, with 9 bases fitting TRBD1. With V trimmed by 3 bases and J by 4 bases, 4 bases remained unmatched. Looked up from germline, CDR1 is SGHAT and CDR2 is FQNNGV. The CDR3 runs 14 residues. The CDR3 loop reads CASSLGTGIYEQYF. The CDR3 bases are TGTGCCAGCAGCTTGGGGACAGGGATTTACGAGCAGTACTTC.

This clone was detected ten times or more. The V and J genes are TRBV30 and TRBJ1-5; tentatively, D is TRBD1 (6 bases). Germline V gene data show CDR1 as GTSNPN and CDR2 as SVGIG (reference sequence). Trimming removed 2 bases from V and 4 bases from J, with 24 bases in between. This CDR3 is 18 amino acids long. The CDR3 DNA reads as TGTGCCTGGAGTTCTCCCCCAGGGGTTCTGGGGGATAATCAGCCCCAGCATTTT. Amino acid sequence: CAWSSPPGVLGDNQPQHF.

The chain has TRBV11-2 and TRBJ2-7; 7 bases match TRBD1. J was trimmed by 0 bases and V by 3 bases; bases with no gene match: 5. The CDR3 length is 15 residues. Germline V gives CDR1 SGHAT, CDR2 FQNNGV. CDR3 residues: CASSFGTAASYEQYF. The CDR3 DNA reads TGTGCCAGCAGCTTTGGGACAGCCGCCTCCTACGAGCAGTACTTC.

J is TRBJ1-1 and V is TRBV7-9; D unresolved. The CDR3 has 11 amino acids. V gave up 5 bases and J gave up 8 bases, with 9 bases separating them. CDR1 is SEHNR and CDR2 is FQNEAQ in the germline V gene (reference sequence). The CDR3 nucleotides are TGTGCCAGCAGCCGTAGCCAGGAAGCTTTCTTT. It codes for CASSRSQEAFF. Full variable domain (missing parts from reference TRBV7-9 and TRBJ1-1): DTGVSQNPRHKITKRGQNVTFRCDPISEHNRLYWYRQTLGQGPEFLTYFQNEAQLEKSRLLSDRFSAERPKGSFSTLEIQRTEQGDSAMYLCASSRSQEAFFGQGTRLTVV.

V and J are TRBV14 and TRBJ1-5; no clear D gene. Germline V gene data show CDR1 as SGHDN and CDR2 as FVKESK. This CDR3 contains 13 residues. V was trimmed by 5 bases and J by 4 bases, leaving 9 bases between them. The CDR3 sequence: CASSVDENQPQHF. The CDR3 bases are TGTGCCAGCAGCGTTGATGAGAATCAGCCCCAGCATTTT.

This rearrangement joins TRBV28 to TRBJ1-2, with a weak D call TRBD1 (5 bases). CDR1 MDHEN and CDR2 SYDVKM come from the germline V gene. V was pared by 2 bases and J by 4 bases, with 11 bases between. There are 14 residues in the CDR3. CDR3 coding DNA: TGTGCCAGCAGTTTACCTGTCGGGGGCTATGGCTACACCTTC. Translation: CASSLPVGGYGYTF.

The chain couples TRBV28 to TRBJ2-7; 7 nucleotides line up with TRBD1. CDR3 length equals 14 residues. V was pared by 4 bases and J by 2 bases, with 5 bases of the junction left unmatched. From germline, CDR1 is MDHEN and CDR2 SYDVKM. The CDR3 nucleotides read TGTGCCAGCAGTTCTCCGGGACAGACCTACGAGCAGTACTTC. Translating it yields CASSSPGQTYEQYF.

The chain recombines TRBV5-5 with TRBJ2-3, with 13 bases fitting TRBD2. V lost 2 bases, J lost 5 bases, and 5 bases stayed unmatched. Germline lookup yields CDR1 SGHKS and CDR2 YYEKEE (reference sequence). The CDR3 covers 16 residues. DNA of the CDR3: TGTGCCAGCAGCTTCCGACTAGCGGGAGGAGTAGATACGCAGTATTTT. Its protein product is CASSFRLAGGVDTQYF.

The chain uses TRBV10-1 and TRBJ2-7; 12 nucleotides agree with TRBD2. Germline V CDR1 and CDR2: WNHNN, SYGVQD (reference sequence). J lost 2 bases, V lost 1 base, and 6 bases had no gene match. The CDR3 is 17 residues long. The CDR3, as DNA: TGCGCCAGCAGTGAGTGGGCTAGCGGGAGGGCTACCTACGAGCAGTACTTC. Its translation is CASSEWASGRATYEQYF.